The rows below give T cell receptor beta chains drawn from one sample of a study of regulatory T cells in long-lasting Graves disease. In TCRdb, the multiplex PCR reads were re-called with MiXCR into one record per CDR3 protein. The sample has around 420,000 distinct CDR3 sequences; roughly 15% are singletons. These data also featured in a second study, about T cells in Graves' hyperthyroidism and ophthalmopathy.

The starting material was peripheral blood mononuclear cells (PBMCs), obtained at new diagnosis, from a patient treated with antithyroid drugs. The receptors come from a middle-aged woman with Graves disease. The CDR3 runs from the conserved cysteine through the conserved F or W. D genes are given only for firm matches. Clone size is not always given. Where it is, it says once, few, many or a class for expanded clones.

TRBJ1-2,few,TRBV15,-,TGTGCCACCAGCAGAGAACCGACAATGGGCTACACCTTC,CATSREPTMGYTF
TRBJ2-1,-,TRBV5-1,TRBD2,TGCGCCAGCAGCTCCGTAGCGGGAGACGGGCATGGGCAGTTCTTC,CASSSVAGDGHGQFF
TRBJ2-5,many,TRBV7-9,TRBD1,TGTGCCAGCAGTTTCGACAGGGAAAGAGAGACCCAGTACTTC,CASSFDRERETQYF
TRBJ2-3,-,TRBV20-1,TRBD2,TGCAGTGGCCTCGGGACTAGCGGGAGAACCGGCACAGATACGCAGTATTTT,CSGLGTSGRTGTDTQYF
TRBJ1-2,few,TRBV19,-,TGTGCCAGTAGCATGCCGGCGGGGTCCCTAGCTAACTATGGCTACACCTTC,CASSMPAGSLANYGYTF
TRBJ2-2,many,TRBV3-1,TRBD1,TGTGCCAGCAAGGGACAGGGACGAACCGGGGAGCTGTTTTTT,CASKGQGRTGELFF
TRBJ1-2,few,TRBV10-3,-,TGTGCCATCTGCTCCGGCAGAGCAAACGTCTCGGGCTACACCTTC,CAICSGRANVSGYTF
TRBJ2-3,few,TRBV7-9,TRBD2,TGTGCCAGCAGCCCGGACGGGACTAGCGGTGATACGCAGTATTTT,CASSPDGTSGDTQYF
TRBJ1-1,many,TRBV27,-,TGTGCCAGCAGTTTATCGATAGAGAACACTGAAGCTTTCTTT,CASSLSIENTEAFF
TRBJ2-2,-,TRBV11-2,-,TGTGCCAGCAGAGCAGGGTCCGGGGAGCTGTTTTTT,CASRAGSGELFF
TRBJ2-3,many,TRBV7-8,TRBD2,TGTGCCAGCAGCTTAGGATTCGCGGGAGGGACGACAGATACGCAGTATTTT,CASSLGFAGGTTDTQYF
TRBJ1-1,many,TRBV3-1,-,TGTGCCAGCAGCCCCTCCTTCGGGAACACTGAAGCTTTCTTT,CASSPSFGNTEAFF
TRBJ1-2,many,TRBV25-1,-,TGTGCCAGCAGTGGGAGGGACGGGGGACAACTTTACTATGGCTACACCTTC,CASSGRDGGQLYYGYTF
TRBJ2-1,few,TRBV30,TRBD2,TGTGCCTGGAATTCACTAGCGGGAGGTTCCGATGAGCAGTTCTTC,CAWNSLAGGSDEQFF
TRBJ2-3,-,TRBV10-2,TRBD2,TGCGCCAGCAGGGGACTAGCGGGAGCGGCAGATACGCAGTATTTT,CASRGLAGAADTQYF
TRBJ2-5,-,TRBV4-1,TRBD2,TGCGCCAGCAGCCAAGATCAGGGAGGGGAGACCCAGTACTTC,CASSQDQGGETQYF
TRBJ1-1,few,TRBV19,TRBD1,TGTGCCAGCCAAGAGGGACAGAGGAACACTGAAGCTTTCTTT,CASQEGQRNTEAFF
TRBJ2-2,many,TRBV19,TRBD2,TGTGCCAGTAGCCCACTAGCGGGATCCGGGGAGCTGTTTTTT,CASSPLAGSGELFF
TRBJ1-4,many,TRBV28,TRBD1,TGTGCCAGCAGTTTGGAAGGACAGGGGGGGGGAGAAAAACTGTTTTTT,CASSLEGQGGGEKLFF
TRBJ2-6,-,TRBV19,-,TGTGCCAGTAGGGCGACGTTTGCTGGGGCCAACGTCCTGACTTTC,CASRATFAGANVLTF
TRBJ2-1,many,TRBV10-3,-,TGTGCCATCAGTGATCCGGGGTTCGGCAATGAGCAGTTCTTC,CAISDPGFGNEQFF
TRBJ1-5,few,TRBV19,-,TGTGCCAGTAGTACCGGAGGCCGGTCGGGGGCTTTGGGATATAGCAATCAGCCCCAGCATTTT,CASSTGGRSGALGYSNQPQHF
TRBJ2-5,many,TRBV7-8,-,TGTGCCAGCAGCCCCTTGATGACAGGAATAGTGCCAAGGTCGGAGACCCAGTACTTC,CASSPLMTGIVPRSETQYF
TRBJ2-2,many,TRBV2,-,TGTGCCAGCAGTGACCTCAGGGAAGGGGAGCTGTTTTTT,CASSDLREGELFF
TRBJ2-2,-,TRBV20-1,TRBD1,TGCAGTGCTACCCAGGACAGGGCGGACACCGGGGAGCTGTTTTTT,CSATQDRADTGELFF
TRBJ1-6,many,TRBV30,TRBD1,TGTGCCTGGAGCACAGGGGATTCACCCCTCCACTTT,CAWSTGDSPLHF
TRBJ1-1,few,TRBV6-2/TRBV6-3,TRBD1,TGTGCCAGCAGTTACTCGTATCGGGACAGCTCCCAATTTCCTACTGAAGCTTTCTTT,CASSYSYRDSSQFPTEAFF
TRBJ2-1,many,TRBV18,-,TGTGCCAGCTCGGATCGGGACCGCGGGGTTGAGCAGTTCTTC,CASSDRDRGVEQFF
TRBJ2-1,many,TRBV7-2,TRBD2,TGTGCCAGCAGCTTCCGGCGGACTAGCTGGAGGCTCGATGAGCAGTTCTTC,CASSFRRTSWRLDEQFF
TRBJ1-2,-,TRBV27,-,TGTGCCAGCAGCGGGACACATAACTATGGCTACACCTTC,CASSGTHNYGYTF
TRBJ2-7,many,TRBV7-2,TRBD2,TGTGCCAGCAGCTTGTCCGCGACTAGCGGGAGCTACGAGCAGTACTTC,CASSLSATSGSYEQYF
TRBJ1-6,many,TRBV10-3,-,TGTGCCATCAGTGAGTCGCTACTTAGGAAGAATAATTCACCCCTCCACTTT,CAISESLLRKNNSPLHF
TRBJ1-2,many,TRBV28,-,TGTGCCAGCAGTTCCGTCGTAGACCTGGGGCCTAACTATGGCTACACCTTC,CASSSVVDLGPNYGYTF
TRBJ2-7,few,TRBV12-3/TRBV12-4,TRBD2,TGTGCCAGCGGTAGCGGGAACTACGAGCAGTACTTC,CASGSGNYEQYF
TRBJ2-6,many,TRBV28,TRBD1,TGTGCCAGCTGCTTGGGACAGACTGTCTCTGGGGCCAACGTCCTGACTTTC,CASCLGQTVSGANVLTF
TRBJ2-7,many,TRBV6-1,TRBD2,TGTGCCAGCAGTCCGCATCGGCTAGCGGGAACCTACGAGCAGTACTTC,CASSPHRLAGTYEQYF
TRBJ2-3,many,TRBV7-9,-,TGTGCCAGCAGCTTAGGTCGGGGTGATACGCAGTATTTT,CASSLGRGDTQYF
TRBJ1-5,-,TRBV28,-,TGTGCCAGCAGTTTAAGGTACAGTCATCAGCCCCAGCATTTT,CASSLRYSHQPQHF
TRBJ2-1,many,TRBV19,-,TGTGCCAGTAGTATGGCTAGTGGACTCTACAATGAGCAGTTCTTC,CASSMASGLYNEQFF
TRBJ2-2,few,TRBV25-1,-,TGTGCCAGCAGTGAATATTTTTTTTCGGGTGGACACAGGGACACCGGGGAGCTGTTTTTT,CASSEYFFSGGHRDTGELFF
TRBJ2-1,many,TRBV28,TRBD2,TGTGCCAGCAGTTTATGGTCTAGCGGGAGAAATGAGCAGTTCTTC,CASSLWSSGRNEQFF
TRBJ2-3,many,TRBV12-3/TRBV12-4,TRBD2,TGTGCCAGCAGTCCTAGCGGGAGGGCCTCAGATACGCAGTATTTT,CASSPSGRASDTQYF
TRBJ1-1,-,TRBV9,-,TGTGCCAGCAGCGAAACCTCCGGCTGGGGGGTGAACACTGAAGCTTTCTTT,CASSETSGWGVNTEAFF
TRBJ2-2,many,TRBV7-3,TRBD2,TGTGCCAGCAGCCCCCGGTGGATAGCGGGAGACACCGGGGAGCTGTTTTTT,CASSPRWIAGDTGELFF
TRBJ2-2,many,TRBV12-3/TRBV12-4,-,TGTGCCAACTTGGGAGTGAACGGGGAGCTGTTTTTT,CANLGVNGELFF
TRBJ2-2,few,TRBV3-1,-,TGTGCCAGCAGCCAAGATCCCGGGCGTCTAGCGTTCGGGGAGCTGTTTTTT,CASSQDPGRLAFGELFF
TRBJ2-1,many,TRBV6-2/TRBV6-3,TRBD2,TGTGCCAGCAGTAAAGCAGGGACTACCCCCATCGATGAGCAGTTCTTC,CASSKAGTTPIDEQFF
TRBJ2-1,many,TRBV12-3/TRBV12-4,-,TGTGCCAGCAGTTATGGGACCCCCTACAATGAGCAGTTCTTC,CASSYGTPYNEQFF
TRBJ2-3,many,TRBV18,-,TGTGCCAGCTCACCCCGAAGCGGGTTCACAGATACGCAGTATTTT,CASSPRSGFTDTQYF
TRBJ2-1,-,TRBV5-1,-,TGCGCCAGCAGCTTGGTTATCGGTACCCCCAATGAGCAGTTCTTC,CASSLVIGTPNEQFF
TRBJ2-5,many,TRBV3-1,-,TGTGCCAGCAGCCACAACTGGGAGACCCAGTACTTC,CASSHNWETQYF
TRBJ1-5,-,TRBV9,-,TGTGCCAGCAGCATGGCGGGGGACGTGGAGCAGCCCCAGCATTTT,CASSMAGDVEQPQHF
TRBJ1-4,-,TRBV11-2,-,TGTGCCAGCAGTACAGGATCGTGGACTAATGAAAAACTGTTTTTT,CASSTGSWTNEKLFF
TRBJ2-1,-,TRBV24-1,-,TGTGCCACCAGTTCTCCGAAGAGCGATGAGCAGTTCTTC,CATSSPKSDEQFF